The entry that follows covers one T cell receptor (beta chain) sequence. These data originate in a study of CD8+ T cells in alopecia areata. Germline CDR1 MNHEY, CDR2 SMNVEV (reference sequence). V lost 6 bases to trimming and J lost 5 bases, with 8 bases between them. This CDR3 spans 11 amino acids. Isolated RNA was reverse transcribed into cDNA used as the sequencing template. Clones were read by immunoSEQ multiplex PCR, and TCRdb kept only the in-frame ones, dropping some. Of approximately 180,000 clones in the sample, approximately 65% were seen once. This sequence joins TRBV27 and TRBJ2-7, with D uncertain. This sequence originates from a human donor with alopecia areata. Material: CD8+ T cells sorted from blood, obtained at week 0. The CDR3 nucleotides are TGTGCCAGCAGAGCAGGAGACGAGCAGTACTTC. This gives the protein CASRAGDEQYF.